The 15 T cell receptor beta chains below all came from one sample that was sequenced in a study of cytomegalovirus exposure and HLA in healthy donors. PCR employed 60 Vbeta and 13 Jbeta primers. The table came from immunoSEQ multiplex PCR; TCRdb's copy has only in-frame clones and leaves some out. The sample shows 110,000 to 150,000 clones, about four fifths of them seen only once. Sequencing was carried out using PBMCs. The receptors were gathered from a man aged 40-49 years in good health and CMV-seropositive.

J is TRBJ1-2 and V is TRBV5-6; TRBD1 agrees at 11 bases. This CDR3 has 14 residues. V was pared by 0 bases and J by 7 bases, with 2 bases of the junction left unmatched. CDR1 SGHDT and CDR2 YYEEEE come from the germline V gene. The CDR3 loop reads CASSLGTGGLGYTF. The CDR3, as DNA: TGTGCCAGCAGCTTGGGGACAGGGGGCCTTGGCTACACCTTC.

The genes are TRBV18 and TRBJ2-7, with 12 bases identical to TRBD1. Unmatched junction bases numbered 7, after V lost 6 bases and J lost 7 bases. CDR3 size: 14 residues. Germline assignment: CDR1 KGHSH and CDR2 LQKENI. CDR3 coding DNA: TGTGCCAGCTCTCCGGGACAGGGGGCTAGAGAGCAGTACTTC. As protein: CASSPGQGAREQYF.

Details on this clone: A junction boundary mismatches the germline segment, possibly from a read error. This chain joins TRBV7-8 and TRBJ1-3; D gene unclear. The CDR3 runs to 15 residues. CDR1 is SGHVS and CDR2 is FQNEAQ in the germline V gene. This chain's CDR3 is CASSLVGTAGSTIYF. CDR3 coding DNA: TGTGCCAGCAGCTTAGTCGGCACAGCTGGAAGCACCATATATTTT. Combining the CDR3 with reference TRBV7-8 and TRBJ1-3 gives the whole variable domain GAGVSQSPRYKVAKRGQDVALRCDPISGHVSLFWYQQALGQGPEFLTYFQNEAQLDKSGLPSDRFFAERPEGSVSTLKIQRTQQEDSAVYLCASSLVGTAGSTIYFGEGSWLTVV.

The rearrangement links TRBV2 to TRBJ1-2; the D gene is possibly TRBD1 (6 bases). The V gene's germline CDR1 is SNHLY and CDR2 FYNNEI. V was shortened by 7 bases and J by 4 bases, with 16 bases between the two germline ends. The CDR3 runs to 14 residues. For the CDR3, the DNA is TGTGCCAGCACCCAACCCACAGGGATCTATGGCTACACCTTC. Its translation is CASTQPTGIYGYTF.

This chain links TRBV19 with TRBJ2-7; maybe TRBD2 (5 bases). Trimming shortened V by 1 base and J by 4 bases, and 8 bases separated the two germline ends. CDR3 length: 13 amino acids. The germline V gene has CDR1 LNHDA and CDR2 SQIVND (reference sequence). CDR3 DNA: TGTGCCAGTAGTATAGGTCGGGATTACGAGCAGTACTTC. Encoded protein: CASSIGRDYEQYF.

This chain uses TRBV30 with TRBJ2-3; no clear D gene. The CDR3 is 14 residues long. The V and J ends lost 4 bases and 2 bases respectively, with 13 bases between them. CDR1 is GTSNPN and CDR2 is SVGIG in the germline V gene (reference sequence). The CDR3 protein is CAWTSGTYTDTQYF. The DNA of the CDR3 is TGTGCCTGGACATCGGGTACCTACACAGATACGCAGTATTTT.

CDR3 bases: TGTGCCAGCAGCTTGGTCCAGGGCCCTATGGGAGAGCAGTACTTC. It yields the protein CASSLVQGPMGEQYF. The chain uses TRBV5-4 and TRBJ2-7; D may be TRBD1 (5 bases). CDR1 is SGHNT and CDR2 is YYREEE in the germline V gene (reference sequence). Trimming shortened V by 0 bases and J by 7 bases, and 17 bases separated the two germline ends. The CDR3 is made up of 15 amino acids.

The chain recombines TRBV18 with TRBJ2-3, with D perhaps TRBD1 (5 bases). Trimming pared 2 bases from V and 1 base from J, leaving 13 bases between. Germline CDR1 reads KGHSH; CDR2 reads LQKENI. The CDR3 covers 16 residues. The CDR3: CASSPYGQPRTDTQYF. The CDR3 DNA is TGTGCCAGCTCACCATATGGACAACCCCGCACAGATACGCAGTATTTT. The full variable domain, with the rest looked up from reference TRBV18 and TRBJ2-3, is NAGVMQNPRHLVRRRGQEARLRCSPMKGHSHVYWYRQLPEEGLKFMVYLQKENIIDESGMPKERFSAEFPKEGPSILRIQQVVRGDSAAYFCASSPYGQPRTDTQYFGPGTRLTVL.

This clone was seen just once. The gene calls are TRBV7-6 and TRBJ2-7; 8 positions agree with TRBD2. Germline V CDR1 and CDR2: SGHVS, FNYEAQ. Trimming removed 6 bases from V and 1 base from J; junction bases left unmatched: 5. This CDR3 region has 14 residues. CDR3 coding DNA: TGTGCCAGCAGTTCTATAGCGGGATCCTACGAGCAGTACTTC. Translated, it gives CASSSIAGSYEQYF.

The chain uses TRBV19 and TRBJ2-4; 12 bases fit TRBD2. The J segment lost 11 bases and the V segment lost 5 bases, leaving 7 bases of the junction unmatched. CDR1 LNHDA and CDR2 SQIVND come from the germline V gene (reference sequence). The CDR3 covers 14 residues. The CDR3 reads CASSVTSGSLVQYF. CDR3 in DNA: TGTGCCAGTAGTGTGACTAGCGGGAGTCTCGTTCAGTACTTC.

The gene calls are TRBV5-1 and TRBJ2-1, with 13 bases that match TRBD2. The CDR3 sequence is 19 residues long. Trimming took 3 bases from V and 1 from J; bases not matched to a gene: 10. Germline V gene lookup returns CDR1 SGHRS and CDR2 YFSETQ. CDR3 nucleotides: TGCGCCAGCAGCTCGGCAGGACTAGCGGGAGAAATATCCTACAATGAGCAGTTCTTC. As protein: CASSSAGLAGEISYNEQFF.

This CDR3 is CASSVGGGVRSGNTIYF. As DNA, the CDR3 is TGTGCCAGCAGCGTAGGTGGGGGGGTAAGGTCTGGAAACACCATATATTTT. V is TRBV9 and J is TRBJ1-3; weak D call: TRBD1 (5 bases). Trimming stripped 0 bases from V and 1 base from J, with 14 bases between. The CDR3 has 17 amino acids. From germline, CDR1 is SGDLS and CDR2 YYNGEE. The full variable domain, rest sourced from reference TRBV9 and TRBJ1-3, is DSGVTQTPKHLITATGQRVTLRCSPRSGDLSVYWYQQSLDQGLQFLIQYYNGEERAKGNILERFSAQQFPDLHSELNLSSLELGDSALYFCASSVGGGVRSGNTIYFGEGSWLTVV.

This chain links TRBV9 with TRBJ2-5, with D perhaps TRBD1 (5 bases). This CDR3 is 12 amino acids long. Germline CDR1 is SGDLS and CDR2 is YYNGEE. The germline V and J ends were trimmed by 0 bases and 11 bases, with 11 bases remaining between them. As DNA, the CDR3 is TGTGCCAGCAGCGTAGGAATAGGGGCTCAGTACTTC. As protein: CASSVGIGAQYF. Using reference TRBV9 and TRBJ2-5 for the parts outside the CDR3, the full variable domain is DSGVTQTPKHLITATGQRVTLRCSPRSGDLSVYWYQQSLDQGLQFLIQYYNGEERAKGNILERFSAQQFPDLHSELNLSSLELGDSALYFCASSVGIGAQYFGPGTRLLVL.

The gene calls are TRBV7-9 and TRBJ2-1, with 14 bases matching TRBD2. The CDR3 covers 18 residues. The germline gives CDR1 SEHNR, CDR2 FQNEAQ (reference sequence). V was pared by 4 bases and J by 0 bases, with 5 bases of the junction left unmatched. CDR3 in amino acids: CASSSGLAGGSSYNEQFF. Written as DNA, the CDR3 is TGTGCCAGCAGCTCCGGACTAGCGGGAGGAAGCTCCTACAATGAGCAGTTCTTC.

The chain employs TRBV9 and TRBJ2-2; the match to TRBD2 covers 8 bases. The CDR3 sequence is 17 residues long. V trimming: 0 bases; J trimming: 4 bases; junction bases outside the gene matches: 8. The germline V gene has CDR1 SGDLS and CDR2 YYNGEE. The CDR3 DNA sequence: TGTGCCAGCAGCGTAGCTCGGGGGGGGGCGGTCACCGGGGAGCTGTTTTTT. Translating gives CASSVARGGAVTGELFF.